This TCR beta chain was documented in a study of human CD8 memory T cell subsets. Study conclusions and caveats: Chao1 estimates suggested stem-like memory T cells exceeded precursor exhausted T cells in diversity. The stem-like memory and precursor exhausted T cell populations displayed similarly high diversity, which was not the case for effector memory cells.

Turning to this clonotype: Its antigen is unidentified.

Researchers made TCR beta libraries via UMI-labeled 5' RACE. TCRdb reprocessed the 5' RACE reads and stores each CDR3 protein as one record, lacking DNA. The sample includes roughly 17,000 distinct CDR3 sequences. The germline V gene encodes CDR1 SEHNR and CDR2 FQNEAQ (reference sequence). The length of the CDR3 is 15 residues. PBMC were drawn from healthy donors' buffy coats. The sequencing sample was made of CD8+ T cells from PBMCs. The V gene is TRBV7-9, the J gene TRBJ1-2; the D call from TCRdb, TRBD1, cannot be confirmed without DNA. This clonotype originated in a human donor in good health. Here the CDR3 reads CASSDSRQGNYGYTF.